What follows are 22 T cell receptor beta chains derived from one specimen sequenced in a study of CD8 T cells in Susac syndrome (dated by TCRdb to between 2017 and 2020). Libraries were prepared through the immunoSEQ multiplex PCR assay. RNA was extracted using the RNeasy kit, and about 0.45 to 1 microgram was reverse transcribed with random hexamers. The public reads were reprocessed in TCRdb via fastp at Q25 and MiXCR, keeping in-frame beta chains. Rows are unified per CDR3 protein, each entry keeping the most common DNA and genes. Recorded for this sample are approximately 210,000 distinct CDR3 sequences; 94% of them occurred a single time. About 0.14% of the sample goes to the ten largest clones. What was sequenced was CD4+ T cells from PBMCs. The receptors were sampled from a human donor with Susac syndrome.

The chain couples TRBV4-2 to TRBJ2-7; tentatively, D is TRBD2 (5 bases). Trimming took 4 bases from V and 0 from J, leaving 10 bases between them. This CDR3 comprises 14 residues. Germline loops: CDR1 LGHNA, CDR2 YNFKEQ. The CDR3 DNA reads TGTGCCAGCAGCCCGCTAGGGAGCTCCTACGAGCAGTACTTC. Its translation is CASSPLGSSYEQYF.

The table lists this clonotype with a count of one. The chain carries TRBV6-5 and TRBJ2-2, with D possibly TRBD1 on 5 matching bases. V gave up 5 bases and J gave up 4 bases, with 14 bases separating them. In germline, CDR1 is MNHEY, CDR2 SVGAGI. CDR3 length equals 15 residues. The CDR3 nucleotides read TGTGCCAGCAGTAAAAGGGCCAGGGCCACCGGGGAGCTGTTTTTT. Its protein is CASSKRARATGELFF.

This CDR3 reads CASSPRGEPGNTIYF. The DNA for the CDR3 is TGTGCCAGCTCACCGAGAGGGGAACCTGGAAACACCATATATTTT. V is TRBV18 and J is TRBJ1-3; tentative D call: TRBD1 (5 bases). The ends were cut back, 3 bases at V and 2 bases at J, with 11 bases in the middle. This CDR3 spans 15 amino acids. The germline V gene has CDR1 KGHSH and CDR2 LQKENI.

V is TRBV24-1 and J is TRBJ2-5, with D perhaps matching TRBD1 (5 bases). The CDR3 consists of 15 residues. Trimming cost V 7 bases and J 0 bases, with 14 bases left between them. Germline CDR1 is KGHDR and CDR2 is SFDVKD. CDR3 region: CATSDTGPDQETQYF. CDR3 bases: TGTGCCACCAGCGATACAGGACCGGACCAAGAGACCCAGTACTTC.

This clonotype was detected once. The gene calls are TRBV30 and TRBJ1-1, with D possibly being TRBD1 (6 bases). Germline V gene lookup returns CDR1 GTSNPN and CDR2 SVGIG (reference sequence). V lost 0 bases and J lost 1, with 9 bases in between. CDR3 length equals 14 residues. As DNA, the CDR3 is TGTGCCTGGAGTGTCAAGGGGGGGAACACTGAAGCTTTCTTT. The encoded protein is CAWSVKGGNTEAFF.

The rearrangement links TRBV7-2 to TRBJ1-4, with D unclear. CDR1 and CDR2 (germline): SGHTA, FQGNSA. The V and J ends lost 3 bases and 8 bases respectively, with 19 bases between them. The CDR3 is made up of 16 amino acids. CDR3 sequence (DNA): TGTGCCAGCAGCTTGTTCCCGAACCAGCAAAGGGAAAAACTGTTTTTT. Encoded protein: CASSLFPNQQREKLFF.

The rearrangement links TRBV25-1 to TRBJ1-3; D possibly corresponds to TRBD1 (5 bases). This CDR3 spans 14 amino acids. V was trimmed by 3 bases and J by 6 bases, leaving 12 bases between them. Germline-derived CDR1 and CDR2 are MGHDK and SYGVNS. Written as DNA, the CDR3 is TGTGCCAGCAGTGACCGGGGCGAAGAAAACACCATATATTTT. It yields the protein CASSDRGEENTIYF.

This clonotype was observed a handful of times. V gene TRBV11-2 combines with J gene TRBJ2-5, with 10 bases that match TRBD1. Germline V gene lookup returns CDR1 SGHAT and CDR2 FQNNGV. The CDR3 runs 17 residues. Unmatched junction bases numbered 11, after V lost 5 bases and J lost 2 bases. CDR3 sequence (DNA): TGTGCCAGCAGCCCCTGGGACAGGGGACAGCAACAAGAGACCCAGTACTTC. This encodes CASSPWDRGQQQETQYF.

The genes are TRBV7-6 and TRBJ2-3, with 12 bases fitting TRBD2. Germline CDR1 is SGHVS and CDR2 is FNYEAQ. Trimming at V came to 5 bases and at J to 2 bases, leaving 5 bases not matched to a gene. CDR3 size: 16 residues. The CDR3 reads CASSPTSGGFTDTQYF. For the CDR3, the DNA is TGTGCCAGCAGCCCTACTAGCGGGGGGTTCACAGATACGCAGTATTTT.

This clonotype was observed once. V usage is TRBV9 and J usage is TRBJ2-2, with D possibly being TRBD1 (6 bases). Germline CDR1 and CDR2: SGDLS and YYNGEE. CDR3 size: 17 residues. Trimming pared 4 bases from V and 3 bases from J, leaving 19 bases between. The CDR3 region is CASSPSPRAGDTGELFF. The DNA for the CDR3 is TGTGCCAGCAGCCCAAGCCCCAGGGCAGGGGACACCGGGGAGCTGTTTTTT.

The V and J genes are TRBV15 and TRBJ1-4; no definite D call. V lost 1 base, J lost 11 bases, and 20 bases lay in between. The germline V gene encodes CDR1 LNHNV and CDR2 YYDKDF (reference sequence). The CDR3 covers 16 residues. Here the CDR3 DNA reads TGTGCCACCAGCAGAGGTAGCATCACTGCGCTTGGGAAACTGTTTTTT. Its translation is CATSRGSITALGKLFF.

This clonotype was counted once. The V gene is TRBV7-2, the J gene TRBJ2-1; the match to TRBD2 covers 7 bases. CDR3 size: 16 residues. V lost 0 bases, J lost 4 bases, and 6 bases stayed unmatched. Germline V gives CDR1 SGHTA, CDR2 FQGNSA. The CDR3 DNA sequence: TGTGCCAGCAGCTTAGCTGCGGCGGGGGAGTACAATGAGCAGTTCTTC. This sequence encodes CASSLAAAGEYNEQFF.

The CDR3 DNA reads as TGCAGTGCTAGAGATCTCTCCGGGGGCGCTTTGGGAAACGTCTACGAGCAGTACTTC. Translated, it gives CSARDLSGGALGNVYEQYF. The rearrangement links TRBV20-1 to TRBJ2-7; the D call may be TRBD1 or TRBD2 (6 bases each). CDR3 length: 19 amino acids. The germline V gene encodes CDR1 DFQATT and CDR2 SNEGSKA (reference sequence). Trimming took 0 bases from V and 3 from J, leaving 27 bases between them.

The DNA of the CDR3 is TGTGCCTGCTTAGCCGGGACAGGGGCGTCTGAAGAGGCCTACGAGCAGTACTTC. Translated, it gives CACLAGTGASEEAYEQYF. The V call is TRBV30, the J call TRBJ2-7; TRBD1 agrees at 10 bases. From germline, CDR1 is GTSNPN and CDR2 SVGIG (reference sequence). This CDR3 spans 18 amino acids. The V gene end was trimmed by 6 bases and the J gene end by 2 bases; junction bases not matched to a gene: 19.

This chain links TRBV6-5 with TRBJ2-7, with D tentatively TRBD2 (7 bases). Germline CDR1 and CDR2: MNHEY and SVGAGI. The V gene lost 11 bases and the J gene lost 7 bases, with 15 bases spanning the gap. This CDR3 has 11 residues. As DNA, the CDR3 is TGTGCCTCCGGGGGGCTCCAGGAGCAGTACTTC. Its protein product is CASGGLQEQYF.

This clonotype occurred once. The rearrangement uses TRBV6-2 or TRBV6-3 and TRBJ2-1, with D unclear. Germline loops: CDR1 MNHEY, CDR2 SVGEGT. This CDR3 comprises 15 residues. The germline V and J ends were trimmed by 6 bases and 6 bases, with 18 bases remaining between them. The CDR3: CASSSTPTAFNEQFF. CDR3 DNA: TGTGCCAGCAGCTCAACTCCGACCGCCTTCAATGAGCAGTTCTTC.

This clonotype was picked up one time. The chain joins TRBV6-1 to TRBJ1-1; a possible D gene is TRBD1 (6 bases). The CDR3 covers 12 residues. V lost 3 bases to trimming and J lost 7 bases, with 9 bases between them. Germline V CDR1 and CDR2: MNHNS, SASEGT. DNA of the CDR3: TGTGCCAGCAGTGAGGACAGACTTGAAGCTTTCTTT. Translating gives CASSEDRLEAFF.

This clonotype is a singleton in its sample. V and J are TRBV12-3 or TRBV12-4 and TRBJ1-1; D remains ambiguous. This CDR3 is 16 amino acids long. V was cut by 6 bases and J by 2 bases, with 19 bases left in between. DNA of the CDR3: TGTGCCAGCAGCCCCGACGTAACCTCAGGAAACACTGAAGCTTTCTTT. It translates to CASSPDVTSGNTEAFF.

The rearrangement joins TRBV5-1 to TRBJ1-2; D possibly corresponds to TRBD1 (5 bases). Germline CDR1 SGHRS, CDR2 YFSETQ. The ends were cut back, 4 bases at V and 2 bases at J, with 9 bases in the middle. The CDR3 has 13 residues. In nucleotides, the CDR3 is TGCGCCAGCAGCGGGGACGGGAACTATGGCTACACCTTC. The encoded protein is CASSGDGNYGYTF.

The CDR3 loop reads CASSQDVVQGATGTQYF. The DNA for the CDR3 is TGTGCCAGCAGCCAAGATGTCGTCCAGGGGGCAACGGGGACCCAGTACTTC. The rearrangement links TRBV3-1 to TRBJ2-5, with TRBD1 matching 8 bases. With V trimmed by 0 bases and J by 7 bases, 13 bases remained unmatched. Germline values: CDR1 LGHDT, CDR2 YNNKEL (reference sequence). CDR3 length: 17 amino acids.

The J gene is TRBJ1-2, the V gene TRBV30, with D tentatively TRBD1 (6 bases). CDR3 length: 12 amino acids. The V gene's germline CDR1 is GTSNPN and CDR2 SVGIG (reference sequence). Trimming cost V 6 bases and J 4 bases, with 12 bases left between them. CDR3 sequence: CACLTGGYGYTF. As DNA, the CDR3 is TGTGCCTGTCTGACAGGAGGCTATGGCTACACCTTC. The complete variable domain, with remaining parts taken from reference TRBV30 and TRBJ1-2, reads SQTIHQWPATLVQPVGSPLSLECTVEGTSNPNLYWYRQAAGRGLQLLFYSVGIGQISSEVPQNLSASRPQDRQFILSSKKLLLSDSGFYLCACLTGGYGYTFGSGTRLTVV.

J is TRBJ1-6 and V is TRBV24-1; TRBD1 matches at 10 bases. Per germline, CDR1 KGHDR and CDR2 SFDVKD. The CDR3 is 18 residues long. Trimming at V came to 3 bases and at J to 0 bases, leaving 4 bases not matched to a gene. The CDR3 sequence is CATSDPGQGGSYNSPLHF. CDR3 sequence (DNA): TGTGCCACCAGTGATCCCGGACAGGGGGGCTCCTATAATTCACCCCTCCACTTT.